This T cell receptor beta chain appears in the sequencing data of a study of blood T cell repertoires in COVID-19. Per the original methods: Estimation of nucleated cell counts relied on the amplification of reference gene primers. Generated by immunoSEQ multiplex PCR, the TCRdb table keeps only in-frame clones and is missing some. D and trimming come from the DNA, and the V and J calls and clone size come from that table. The sample records a few hundred thousand clones, 85% being singletons. Sequenced material: peripheral blood. The TCR comes from a woman aged 18 to 35 with acute or convalescent COVID-19.

The CDR3 DNA follows: TGTGCCAGCAGCTTGCGTCGGGACACCGGGGAGCTGTTTTTT. This translates into CASSLRRDTGELFF. V gene TRBV11-2 combines with J gene TRBJ2-2, with D unclear. This CDR3 spans 14 amino acids. V was trimmed by 3 bases and J by 3 bases, leaving 8 bases between them. Germline CDR1 is SGHAT and CDR2 is FQNNGV.